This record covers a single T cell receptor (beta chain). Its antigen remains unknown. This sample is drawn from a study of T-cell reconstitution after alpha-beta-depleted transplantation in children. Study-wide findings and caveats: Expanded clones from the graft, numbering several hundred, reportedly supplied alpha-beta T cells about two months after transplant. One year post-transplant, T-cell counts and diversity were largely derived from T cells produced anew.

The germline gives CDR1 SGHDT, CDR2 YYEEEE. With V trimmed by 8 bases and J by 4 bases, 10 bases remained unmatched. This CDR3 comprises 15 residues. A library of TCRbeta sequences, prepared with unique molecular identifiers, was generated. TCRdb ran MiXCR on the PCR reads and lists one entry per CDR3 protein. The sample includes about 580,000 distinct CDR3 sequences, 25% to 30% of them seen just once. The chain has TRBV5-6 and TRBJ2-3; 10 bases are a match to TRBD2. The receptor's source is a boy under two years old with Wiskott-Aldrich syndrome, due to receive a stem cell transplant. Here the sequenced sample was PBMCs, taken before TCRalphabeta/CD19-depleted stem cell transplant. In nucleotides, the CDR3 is TGTGCCAGTCGAACTAGCGGGACGAGAGCAGATACGCAGTATTTT. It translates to CASRTSGTRADTQYF. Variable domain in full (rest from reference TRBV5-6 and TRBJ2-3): DAGVTQSPTHLIKTRGQQVTLRCSPKSGHDTVSWYQQALGQGPQFIFQYYEEEERQRGNFPDRFSGHQFPNYSSELNVNALLLGDSALYLCASRTSGTRADTQYFGPGTRLTVL.